This T cell receptor (beta chain) was sequenced in a study of shared clonotypes between healthy human individuals. Overall study context: Three plates each covered CD4 naive and memory; CD8 naive two, CD8 memory one. Notes on the study in general: Generally, naive subsets came out with larger estimated richness than memory subsets.

Terminally differentiated effector memory CD45RA+ cells were left out of the naive CD8 fraction, which was CD45RO-negative and positively selected for CCR7. In regard to this clone: Its antigen is still unknown. Other DNA sequences in this specimen translate into the identical CDR3.

The data were produced by immunoSEQ multiplex PCR, yet TCRdb's version contains in-frame clones alone and is incomplete. The sample holds 1.5 million to 2.5 million clones, about 95% seen once. V was pared by 0 bases and J by 3 bases, with 7 bases between. The CDR3 runs to 13 residues. Germline lookup yields CDR1 SGHRS and CDR2 YFSETQ. This TCR was sampled from a young man in good health. The source material was naive CD8+ T cells sorted from blood. V usage is TRBV5-1 and J usage is TRBJ2-7; D is perhaps TRBD1 (6 bases). CDR3 sequence: CASSLVDSYEQYF. The CDR3 DNA follows: TGCGCCAGCAGCTTGGTGGACAGCTACGAGCAGTACTTC.